Listed below are T cell receptor beta chains from one sample, sequenced in a study of T cells in Graves' hyperthyroidism and ophthalmopathy. TCRdb re-called the multiplex PCR reads through MiXCR, storing one row per CDR3 protein. The data contain 250,000 to 400,000 distinct CDR3 sequences, around 15% of them singletons. The material sequenced was blood. These receptors were obtained from a woman in her thirties or forties with Graves' ophthalmopathy. Both conserved end residues are part of each CDR3. Each record gives: clone size, D gene, J gene, V gene, CDR3 protein, CDR3 DNA. D genes are given only for firm matches. Some rows have no size entry. The others give once, few or many, or a class for an expanded clone.

>few|TRBD1|TRBJ1-1|TRBV27
CASRKTGGVGEAFF
TGTGCCAGCAGAAAAACAGGGGGTGTTGGTGAAGCTTTCTTT
>NA|NA|TRBJ2-5|TRBV5-1
CASSSLTTQYF
TGCGCCAGCAGCTCATTGACAACCCAGTACTTC
>many|TRBD2|TRBJ2-3|TRBV20-1
CSAPTSGRADTQYF
TGCAGTGCTCCTACTAGCGGGAGGGCGGATACGCAGTATTTT
>many|NA|TRBJ1-6|TRBV12-3/TRBV12-4
CASSPHRANSPLHF
TGTGCCAGCAGCCCGCATCGGGCCAATTCACCCCTCCACTTT
>few|NA|TRBJ2-7|TRBV5-6
CASSPRPRAMTYEQYF
TGTGCCAGCAGCCCCAGGCCCCGGGCCATGACCTACGAGCAGTACTTC
>NA|NA|TRBJ1-1|TRBV19
CASTPPMNTEAFF
TGTGCCAGTACCCCTCCTATGAACACTGAAGCTTTCTTT
>many|NA|TRBJ2-2|TRBV7-9
CASSLRQNTGELFF
TGTGCCAGCAGCCTGAGACAAAACACCGGGGAGCTGTTTTTT
>few|TRBD2|TRBJ2-1|TRBV19
CASSEREFAQFF
TGTGCCAGTAGTGAGCGGGAGTTTGCGCAGTTCTTC
>many|NA|TRBJ1-6|TRBV6-5
CASSYDAGLNNSPLHF
TGTGCCAGCAGTTACGATGCGGGTTTGAATAATTCACCCCTCCACTTT
>many|TRBD2|TRBJ2-5|TRBV3-1
CASSDGLSGRETQYF
TGTGCCAGCAGCGACGGCCTCAGCGGGAGAGAGACCCAGTACTTC
>NA|NA|TRBJ1-6|TRBV11-2
CASSLLEGAPLHF
TGTGCCAGCAGCTTACTGGAAGGGGCGCCCCTCCACTTT
>few|TRBD2|TRBJ2-2|TRBV19
CASSSGRPRDGELFF
TGTGCCAGTTCCAGCGGGAGGCCCCGGGACGGGGAGCTGTTTTTT
>many|NA|TRBJ1-5|TRBV12-3/TRBV12-4
CASSTGTGAQPQHF
TGTGCCAGCAGTACGGGGACCGGCGCCCAGCCCCAGCATTTT
>NA|TRBD2|TRBJ2-2|TRBV2
CASRTASSGAGGELFF
TGTGCCAGCAGAACCGCGAGTAGCGGGGCCGGCGGGGAGCTGTTTTTT
>few|NA|TRBJ1-2|TRBV4-1
CASSQDEGRGGYTF
TGCGCCAGCAGCCAAGATGAGGGGCGCGGTGGCTACACCTTC
>few|NA|TRBJ2-1|TRBV5-6
CASSLASRGAWGNEQFF
TGTGCCAGCAGCTTGGCCTCTCGAGGTGCATGGGGCAATGAGCAGTTCTTC
>NA|TRBD1|TRBJ1-4|TRBV12-3/TRBV12-4
CASSLGDRRGEKLFF
TGTGCCAGCAGTTTGGGGGACAGAAGAGGGGAAAAACTGTTTTTT
>many|NA|TRBJ1-1|TRBV6-1
CASSRPGAEAFF
TGTGCCAGCAGTCGGCCCGGAGCGGAAGCTTTCTTT
>many|NA|TRBJ2-3|TRBV6-1
CASTTPGADTQYF
TGTGCCAGCACTACCCCCGGAGCAGATACGCAGTATTTT
>NA|NA|TRBJ2-2|TRBV3-1
CASSQDPIDLLTGELFF
TGTGCCAGCAGCCAAGACCCAATTGATCTGCTCACCGGGGAGCTGTTTTTT
>NA|NA|TRBJ2-5|TRBV29-1
CSVELGLETQYF
TGCAGCGTTGAATTGGGGTTAGAGACCCAGTACTTC
>few|NA|TRBJ2-5|TRBV5-1
CASSSGSDETQYF
TGCGCCAGCAGCTCAGGGTCCGACGAGACCCAGTACTTC
>NA|TRBD1|TRBJ2-3|TRBV6-2/TRBV6-3
CASRASTGQGEDTQYF
TGTGCCAGCAGAGCCTCGACGGGACAGGGGGAAGATACGCAGTATTTT
>NA|NA|TRBJ2-5|TRBV20-1
CSALDFGGPQETQYF
TGCAGTGCGCTAGACTTCGGGGGGCCACAAGAGACCCAGTACTTC
>few|TRBD2|TRBJ2-2|TRBV18
CASSPQLAGSTGELFF
TGTGCCAGCTCACCCCAACTAGCGGGGAGCACCGGGGAGCTGTTTTTT
>NA|NA|TRBJ2-3|TRBV20-1
CSAEDRYSADTQYF
TGCAGTGCCGAAGACAGGTACTCGGCAGATACGCAGTATTTT
>once|NA|TRBJ2-2|TRBV2
CASRAGQTTGELFF
TGTGCCAGCAGAGCGGGACAGACCACCGGGGAGCTGTTTTTT
>NA|NA|TRBJ1-6|TRBV15
CATSRVKVGPLHF
TGTGCCACCAGCAGAGTAAAAGTGGGACCCCTCCACTTT
>few|NA|TRBJ2-6|TRBV27
CASSLPGGANVLTF
TGTGCCAGCAGTTTACCGGGAGGGGCCAACGTCCTGACTTTC
>many|TRBD2|TRBJ2-4|TRBV10-3
CAISESSGGTNIQYF
TGTGCCATCAGTGAGTCCAGCGGGGGAACAAACATTCAGTACTTC
>many|TRBD1|TRBJ2-7|TRBV7-8
CASSRMVGQGYEQYF
TGTGCCAGCAGCCGGATGGTGGGACAGGGCTACGAGCAGTACTTC
>NA|NA|TRBJ1-2|TRBV24-1
CATSEPGTVGGYTF
TGTGCCACCAGTGAGCCAGGGACGGTTGGGGGCTACACCTTC
>NA|TRBD2|TRBJ2-2|TRBV5-1
CASMQRGGSPGELFF
TGCGCCAGCATGCAGCGGGGGGGCTCCCCCGGGGAGCTGTTTTTT
>few|TRBD2|TRBJ2-1|TRBV20-1
CSASSGGVYNEQFF
TGCAGTGCTTCCAGCGGGGGGGTCTACAATGAGCAGTTCTTC
>few|NA|TRBJ2-5|TRBV4-2
CASSLGSSGETQYF
TGTGCCAGCAGCCTCGGGTCCTCCGGGGAGACCCAGTACTTC
>NA|NA|TRBJ1-3|TRBV29-1
CSVAAVSGNTIYF
TGCAGCGTTGCAGCTGTTTCTGGAAACACCATATATTTT
>NA|NA|TRBJ2-1|TRBV4-1
CASSQDEGTGSGEQSF
TGCGCCAGCAGCCAAGATGAGGGCACAGGGTCGGGTGAGCAGTCCTTC